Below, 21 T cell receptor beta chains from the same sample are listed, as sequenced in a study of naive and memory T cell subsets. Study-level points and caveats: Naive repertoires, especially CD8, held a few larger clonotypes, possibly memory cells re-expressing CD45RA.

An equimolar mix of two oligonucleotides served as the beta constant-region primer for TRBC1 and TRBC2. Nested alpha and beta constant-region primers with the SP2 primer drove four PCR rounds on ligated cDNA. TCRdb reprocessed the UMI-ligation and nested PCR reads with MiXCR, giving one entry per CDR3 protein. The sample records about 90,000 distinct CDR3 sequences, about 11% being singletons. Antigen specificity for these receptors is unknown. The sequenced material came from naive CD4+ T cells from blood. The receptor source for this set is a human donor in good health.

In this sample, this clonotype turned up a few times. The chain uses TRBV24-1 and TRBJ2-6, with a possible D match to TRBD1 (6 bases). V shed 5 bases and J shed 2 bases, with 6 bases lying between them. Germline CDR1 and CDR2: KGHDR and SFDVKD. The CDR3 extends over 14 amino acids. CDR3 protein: CATSGGPGANVLTF. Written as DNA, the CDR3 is TGTGCCACCAGTGGGGGGCCTGGGGCCAACGTCCTGACTTTC.

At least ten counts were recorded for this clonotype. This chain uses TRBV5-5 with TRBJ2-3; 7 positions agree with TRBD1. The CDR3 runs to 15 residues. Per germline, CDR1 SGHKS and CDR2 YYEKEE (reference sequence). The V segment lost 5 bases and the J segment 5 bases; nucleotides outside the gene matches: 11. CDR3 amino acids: CASRVQGPAGDTQYF. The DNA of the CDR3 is TGTGCCAGCAGGGTACAGGGGCCCGCGGGAGATACGCAGTATTTT. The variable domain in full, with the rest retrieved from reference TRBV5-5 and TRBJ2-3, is DAGVTQSPTHLIKTRGQQVTLRCSPISGHKSVSWYQQVLGQGPQFIFQYYEKEERGRGNFPDRFSARQFPNYSSELNVNALLLGDSALYLCASRVQGPAGDTQYFGPGTRLTVL.

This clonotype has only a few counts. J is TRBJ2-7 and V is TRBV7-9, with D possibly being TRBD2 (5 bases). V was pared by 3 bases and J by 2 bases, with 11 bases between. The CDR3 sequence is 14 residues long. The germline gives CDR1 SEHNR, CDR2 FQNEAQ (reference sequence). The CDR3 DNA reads TGTGCCAGCAGCTTGGCTAGCCCAGCCTACGAGCAGTACTTC. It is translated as CASSLASPAYEQYF.

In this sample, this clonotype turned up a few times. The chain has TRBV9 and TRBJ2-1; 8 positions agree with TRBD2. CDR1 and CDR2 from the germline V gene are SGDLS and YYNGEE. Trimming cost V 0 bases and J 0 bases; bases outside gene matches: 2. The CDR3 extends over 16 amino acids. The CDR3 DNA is TGTGCCAGCAGCGTAGGGAGCGGGAGCTCCTACAATGAGCAGTTCTTC. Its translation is CASSVGSGSSYNEQFF.

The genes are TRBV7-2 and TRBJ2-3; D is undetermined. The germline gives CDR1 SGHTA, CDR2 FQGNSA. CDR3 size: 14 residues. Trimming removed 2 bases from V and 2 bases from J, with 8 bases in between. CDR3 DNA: TGTGCCAGCAGCTTAAGAGCGACCACAGATACGCAGTATTTT. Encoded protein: CASSLRATTDTQYF.

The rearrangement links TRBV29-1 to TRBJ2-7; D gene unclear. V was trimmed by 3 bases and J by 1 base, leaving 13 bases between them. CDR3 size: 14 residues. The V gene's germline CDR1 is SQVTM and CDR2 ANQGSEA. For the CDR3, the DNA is TGCAGCGTTGATGACGGAGCCACTTCCTACGAGCAGTACTTC. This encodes CSVDDGATSYEQYF.

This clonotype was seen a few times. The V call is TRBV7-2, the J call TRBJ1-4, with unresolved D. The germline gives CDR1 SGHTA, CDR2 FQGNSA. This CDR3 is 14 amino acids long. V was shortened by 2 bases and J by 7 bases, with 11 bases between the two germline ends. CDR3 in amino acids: CASSLRTHSEKLFF. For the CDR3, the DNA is TGTGCCAGCAGCTTAAGGACCCATAGTGAAAAACTGTTTTTT.

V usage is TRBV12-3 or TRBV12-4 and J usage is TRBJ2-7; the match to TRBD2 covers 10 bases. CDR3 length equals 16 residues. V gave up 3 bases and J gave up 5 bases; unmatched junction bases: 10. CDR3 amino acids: CASSFFPSGSRNEQYF. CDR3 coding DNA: TGTGCCAGCAGTTTCTTCCCTAGCGGGAGTAGGAACGAGCAGTACTTC.

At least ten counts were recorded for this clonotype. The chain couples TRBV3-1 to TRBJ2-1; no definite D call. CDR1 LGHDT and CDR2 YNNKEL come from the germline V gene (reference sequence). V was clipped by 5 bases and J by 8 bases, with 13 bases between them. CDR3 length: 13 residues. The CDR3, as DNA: TGTGCCAGCAGCATCAGTCAGAGGTATGAGCAGTTCTTC. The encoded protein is CASSISQRYEQFF.

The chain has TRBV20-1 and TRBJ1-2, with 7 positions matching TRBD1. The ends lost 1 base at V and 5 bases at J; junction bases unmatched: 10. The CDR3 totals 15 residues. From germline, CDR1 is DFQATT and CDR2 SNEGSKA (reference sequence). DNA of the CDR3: TGCAGTGCTAGAGGCGGGACAGCTCCGGCTTATGGCTACACCTTC. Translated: CSARGGTAPAYGYTF.

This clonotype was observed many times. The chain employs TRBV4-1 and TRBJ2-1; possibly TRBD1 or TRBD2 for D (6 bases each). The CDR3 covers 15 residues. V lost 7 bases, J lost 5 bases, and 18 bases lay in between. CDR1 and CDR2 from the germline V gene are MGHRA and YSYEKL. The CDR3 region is CASTTGKERDNEQFF. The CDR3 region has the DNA TGCGCCAGCACAACAGGGAAAGAGCGGGACAATGAGCAGTTCTTC.

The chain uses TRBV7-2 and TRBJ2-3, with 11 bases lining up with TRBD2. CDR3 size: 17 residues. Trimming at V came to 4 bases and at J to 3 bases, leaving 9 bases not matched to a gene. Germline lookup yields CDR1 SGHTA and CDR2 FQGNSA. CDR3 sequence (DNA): TGTGCCAGCAGCTATACGAGGCGGACTAGCGGGACAGATACGCAGTATTTT. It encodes CASSYTRRTSGTDTQYF.

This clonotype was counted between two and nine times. The CDR3 nucleotides are TGTGCCAGCAGCTCCATCAATCAGCCCCAGCATTTT. It is translated as CASSSINQPQHF. The chain carries TRBV11-1 and TRBJ1-5; D unclear. Trimming stripped 4 bases from V and 3 bases from J, with 4 bases between. Germline assignment: CDR1 SGHAT and CDR2 FQDESV (reference sequence). The CDR3 contains 12 residues.

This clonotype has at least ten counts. The CDR3 DNA sequence: TGTGCCAGCACCCTGGGGGACAGACAGAACACTGAAGCTTTCTTT. Translating it yields CASTLGDRQNTEAFF. The rearrangement joins TRBV12-3 or TRBV12-4 to TRBJ1-1, with 7 bases that match TRBD1. The V gene end was trimmed by 7 bases and the J gene end by 1 base; junction bases not matched to a gene: 9. The CDR3 covers 15 residues.

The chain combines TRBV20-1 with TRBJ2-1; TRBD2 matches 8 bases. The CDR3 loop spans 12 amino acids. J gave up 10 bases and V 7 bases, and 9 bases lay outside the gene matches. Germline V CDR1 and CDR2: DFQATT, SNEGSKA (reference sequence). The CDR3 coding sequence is TGCAGTGAGTCCGGGGGGGGCAGCGAGCAGTTCTTC. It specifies CSESGGGSEQFF.

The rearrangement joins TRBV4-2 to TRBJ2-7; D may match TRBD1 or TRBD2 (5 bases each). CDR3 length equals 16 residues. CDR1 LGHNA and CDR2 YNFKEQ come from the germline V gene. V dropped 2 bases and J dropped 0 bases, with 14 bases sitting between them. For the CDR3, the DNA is TGTGCCAGCAGCCAACTTGGGGACGGAGCCTCCTACGAGCAGTACTTC. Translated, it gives CASSQLGDGASYEQYF.

CDR3 sequence (DNA): TGTGCCAGCAGTTTTGGGGGACAGGGTAACACTGAAGCTTTCTTT. It is translated as CASSFGGQGNTEAFF. The chain joins TRBV12-3 or TRBV12-4 to TRBJ1-1; 9 bases fit TRBD1. With 3 bases clipped from V and 2 bases from J, the junction kept 4 bases outside the gene matches. CDR3 length: 15 amino acids.

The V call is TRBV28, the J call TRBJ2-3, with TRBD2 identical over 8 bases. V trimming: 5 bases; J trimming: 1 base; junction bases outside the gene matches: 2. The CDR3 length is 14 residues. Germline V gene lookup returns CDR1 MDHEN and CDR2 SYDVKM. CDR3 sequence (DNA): TGTGCCAGCAGTAATAGCGGGGGCACAGATACGCAGTATTTT. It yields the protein CASSNSGGTDTQYF.

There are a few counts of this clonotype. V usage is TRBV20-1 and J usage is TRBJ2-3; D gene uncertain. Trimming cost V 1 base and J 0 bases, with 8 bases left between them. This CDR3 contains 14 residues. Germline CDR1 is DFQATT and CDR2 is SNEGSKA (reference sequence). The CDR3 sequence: CSARVGASTDTQYF. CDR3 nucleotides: TGCAGTGCTAGAGTGGGTGCTAGCACAGATACGCAGTATTTT.

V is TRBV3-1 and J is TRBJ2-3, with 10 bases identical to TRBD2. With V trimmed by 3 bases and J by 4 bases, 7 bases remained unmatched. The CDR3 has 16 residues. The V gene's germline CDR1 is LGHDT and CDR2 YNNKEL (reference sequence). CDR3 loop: CASSQSGAGGSDTQYF. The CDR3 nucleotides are TGTGCCAGCAGCCAGAGTGGAGCGGGAGGGTCAGATACGCAGTATTTT.

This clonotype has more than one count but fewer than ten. CDR3 amino acids: CASRRGQGEAEAFF. CDR3 in DNA: TGTGCCAGCAGGCGCGGACAGGGGGAAGCTGAAGCTTTCTTT. The chain couples TRBV6-2 or TRBV6-3 to TRBJ1-1, with TRBD1 matching 10 bases. The CDR3 extends over 14 amino acids. Germline assignment: CDR1 MNHEY and CDR2 SVGEGT. Trimming cost V 6 bases and J 6 bases; bases outside gene matches: 7.